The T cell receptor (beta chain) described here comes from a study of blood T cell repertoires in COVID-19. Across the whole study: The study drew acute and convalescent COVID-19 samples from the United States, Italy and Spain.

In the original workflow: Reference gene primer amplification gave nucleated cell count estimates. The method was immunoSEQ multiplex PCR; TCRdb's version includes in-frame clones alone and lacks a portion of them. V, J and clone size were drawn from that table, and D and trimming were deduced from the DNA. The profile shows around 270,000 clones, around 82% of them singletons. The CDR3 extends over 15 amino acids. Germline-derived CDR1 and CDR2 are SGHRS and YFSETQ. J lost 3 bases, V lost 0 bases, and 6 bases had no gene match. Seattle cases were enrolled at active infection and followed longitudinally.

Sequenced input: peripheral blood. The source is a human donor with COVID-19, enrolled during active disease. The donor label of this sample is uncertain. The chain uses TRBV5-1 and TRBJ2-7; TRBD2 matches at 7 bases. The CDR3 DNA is TGCGCCAGCAGCTTGGGCGGGGGAGACTACTACGAGCAGTACTTC. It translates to CASSLGGGDYYEQYF.